This TCR beta chain was sequenced for a study of T cells in Graves' hyperthyroidism and ophthalmopathy. Concerning this clonotype: Its antigen is not identified.

Template material for amplifying TCR beta CDR3 regions consisted of RNA transcripts. An initial round of RT-PCR targeting the TCR CDR3 relied on the HTBI primer set. TCRdb reprocessed the multiplex PCR reads via MiXCR and lists one record per CDR3 protein. The profile covers more than 500,000 distinct CDR3 sequences, with roughly 16% appearing a single time and around 28% taken by the ten largest. Study findings and constraints: Most expanded thyroid clonotypes above 0.001 also appeared in blood.

The sequenced sample consisted of blood. This receptor was identified in a woman aged 25 to 39 with Graves' ophthalmopathy.

The CDR3 region is CASSVDFGDSGANVLTF. CDR3 DNA sequence: TGTGCCAGCAGCGTAGACTTCGGCGACTCTGGGGCCAACGTCCTGACTTTC. The chain joins TRBV9 to TRBJ2-6; no clear D. This CDR3 is 17 amino acids long. In germline, CDR1 is SGDLS, CDR2 YYNGEE. V lost 0 bases, J lost 0 bases, and 10 bases lay in between.